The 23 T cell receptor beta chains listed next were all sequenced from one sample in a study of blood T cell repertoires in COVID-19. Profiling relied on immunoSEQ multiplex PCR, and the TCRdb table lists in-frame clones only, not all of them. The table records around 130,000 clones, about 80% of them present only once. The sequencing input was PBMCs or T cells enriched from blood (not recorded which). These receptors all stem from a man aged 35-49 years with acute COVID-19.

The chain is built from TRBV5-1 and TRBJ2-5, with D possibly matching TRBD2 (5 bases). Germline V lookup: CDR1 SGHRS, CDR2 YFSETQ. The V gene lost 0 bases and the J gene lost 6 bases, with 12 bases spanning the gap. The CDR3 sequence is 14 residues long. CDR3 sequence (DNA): TGCGCCAGCAGCTTGGCGGGTCCCGGGAAGACCCAGTACTTC. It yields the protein CASSLAGPGKTQYF.

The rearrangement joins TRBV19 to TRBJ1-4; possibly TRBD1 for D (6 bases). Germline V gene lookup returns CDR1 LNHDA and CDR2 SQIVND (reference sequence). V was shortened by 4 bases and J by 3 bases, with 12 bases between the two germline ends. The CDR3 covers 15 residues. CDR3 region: CASSRFRGSNEKLFF. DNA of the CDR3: TGTGCCAGTAGTAGATTCAGGGGATCTAATGAAAAACTGTTTTTT.

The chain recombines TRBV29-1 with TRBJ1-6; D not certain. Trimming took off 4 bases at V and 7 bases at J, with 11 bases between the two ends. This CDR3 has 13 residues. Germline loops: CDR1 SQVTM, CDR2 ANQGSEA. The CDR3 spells CSVGMSSNSPLHF. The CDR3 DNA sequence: TGCAGCGTTGGGATGTCTAGCAATTCACCCCTCCACTTT.

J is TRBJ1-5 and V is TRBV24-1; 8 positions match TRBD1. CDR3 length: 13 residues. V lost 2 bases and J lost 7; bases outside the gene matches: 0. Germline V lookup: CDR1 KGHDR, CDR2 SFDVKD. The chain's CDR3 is CATSDWTGQPQHF. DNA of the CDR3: TGTGCCACCAGTGATTGGACAGGGCAGCCCCAGCATTTT.

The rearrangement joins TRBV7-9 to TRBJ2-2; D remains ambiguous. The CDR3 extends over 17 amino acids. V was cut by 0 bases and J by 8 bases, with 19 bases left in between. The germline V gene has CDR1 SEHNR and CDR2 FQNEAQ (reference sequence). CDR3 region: CASSLALDSRRNGELFF. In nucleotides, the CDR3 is TGTGCCAGCAGCTTAGCGCTAGACTCCCGTAGGAATGGGGAGCTGTTTTTT.

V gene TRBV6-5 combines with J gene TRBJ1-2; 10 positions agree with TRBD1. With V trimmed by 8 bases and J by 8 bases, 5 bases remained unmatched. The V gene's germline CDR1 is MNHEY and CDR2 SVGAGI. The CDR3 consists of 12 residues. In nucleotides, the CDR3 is TGTGCCAGCGGAGGGGACAGGGGCGGCTACACCTTC. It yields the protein CASGGDRGGYTF.

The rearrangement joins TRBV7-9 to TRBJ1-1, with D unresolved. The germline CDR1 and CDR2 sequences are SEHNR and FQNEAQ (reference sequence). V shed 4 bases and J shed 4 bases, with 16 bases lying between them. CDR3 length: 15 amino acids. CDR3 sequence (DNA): TGTGCCAGCAGCTCCACTGGTTCGGCGGGCACTGAAGCTTTCTTT. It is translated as CASSSTGSAGTEAFF.

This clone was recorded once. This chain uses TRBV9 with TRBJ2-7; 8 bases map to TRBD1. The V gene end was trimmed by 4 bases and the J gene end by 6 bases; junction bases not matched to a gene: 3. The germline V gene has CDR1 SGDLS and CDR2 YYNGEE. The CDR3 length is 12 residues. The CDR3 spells CASSLQGGEQYF. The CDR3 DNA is TGTGCCAGCAGCCTACAGGGGGGCGAGCAGTACTTC. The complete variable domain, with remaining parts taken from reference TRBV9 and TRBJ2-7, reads DSGVTQTPKHLITATGQRVTLRCSPRSGDLSVYWYQQSLDQGLQFLIQYYNGEERAKGNILERFSAQQFPDLHSELNLSSLELGDSALYFCASSLQGGEQYFGPGTRLTVT.

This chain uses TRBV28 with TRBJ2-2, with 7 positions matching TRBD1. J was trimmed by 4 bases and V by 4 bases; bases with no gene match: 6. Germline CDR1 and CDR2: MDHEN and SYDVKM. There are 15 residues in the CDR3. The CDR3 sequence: CASSSPGQATGELFF. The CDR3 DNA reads TGTGCCAGCAGTTCCCCAGGACAGGCCACCGGGGAGCTGTTTTTT.

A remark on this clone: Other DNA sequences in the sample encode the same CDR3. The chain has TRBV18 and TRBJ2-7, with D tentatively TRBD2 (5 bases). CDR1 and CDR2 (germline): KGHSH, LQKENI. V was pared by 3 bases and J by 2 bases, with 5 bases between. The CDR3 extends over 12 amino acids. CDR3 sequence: CASSPGTYEQYF. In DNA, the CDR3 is TGTGCCAGCTCACCCGGGACCTACGAGCAGTACTTC.

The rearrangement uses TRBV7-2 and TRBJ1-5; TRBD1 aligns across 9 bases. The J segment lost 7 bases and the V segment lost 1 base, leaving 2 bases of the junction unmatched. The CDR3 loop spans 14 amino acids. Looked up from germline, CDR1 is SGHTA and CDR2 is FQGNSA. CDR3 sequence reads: CASSLDDRGQPQHF. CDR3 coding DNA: TGTGCCAGCAGCTTAGACGACAGGGGGCAGCCCCAGCATTTT.

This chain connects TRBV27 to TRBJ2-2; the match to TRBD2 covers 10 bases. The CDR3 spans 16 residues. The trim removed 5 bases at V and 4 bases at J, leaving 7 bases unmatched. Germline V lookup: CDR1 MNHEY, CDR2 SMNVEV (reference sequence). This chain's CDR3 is CASSPLAGGSTGELFF. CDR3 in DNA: TGTGCCAGCAGTCCGTTAGCGGGAGGAAGCACCGGGGAGCTGTTTTTT.

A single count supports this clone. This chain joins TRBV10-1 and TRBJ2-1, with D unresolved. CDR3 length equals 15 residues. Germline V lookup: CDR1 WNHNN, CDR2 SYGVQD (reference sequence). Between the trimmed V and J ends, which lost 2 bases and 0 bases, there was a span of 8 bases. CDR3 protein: CASSEDTVSYNEQFF. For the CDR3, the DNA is TGCGCCAGCAGTGAGGATACAGTCTCCTACAATGAGCAGTTCTTC.

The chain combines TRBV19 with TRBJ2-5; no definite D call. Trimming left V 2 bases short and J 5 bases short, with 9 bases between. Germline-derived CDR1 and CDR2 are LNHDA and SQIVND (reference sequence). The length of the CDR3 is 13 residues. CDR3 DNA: TGTGCCAGTAGTATAAGCCCCTCCGAGACCCAGTACTTC. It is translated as CASSISPSETQYF.

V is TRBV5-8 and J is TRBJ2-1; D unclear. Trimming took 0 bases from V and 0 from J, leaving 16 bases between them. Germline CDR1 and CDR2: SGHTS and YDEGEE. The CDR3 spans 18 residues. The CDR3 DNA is TGTGCCAGCAGCTTGGAAGTTTTGCTCACCGGCTCCTACAATGAGCAGTTCTTC. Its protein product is CASSLEVLLTGSYNEQFF.

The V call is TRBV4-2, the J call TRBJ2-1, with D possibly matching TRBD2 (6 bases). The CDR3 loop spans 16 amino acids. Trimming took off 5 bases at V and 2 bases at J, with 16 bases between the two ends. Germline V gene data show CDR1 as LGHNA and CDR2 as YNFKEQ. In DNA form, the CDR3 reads TGTGCCAGCAGCTCCCGGAGGGGCAACGCCTACAATGAGCAGTTCTTC. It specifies CASSSRRGNAYNEQFF.

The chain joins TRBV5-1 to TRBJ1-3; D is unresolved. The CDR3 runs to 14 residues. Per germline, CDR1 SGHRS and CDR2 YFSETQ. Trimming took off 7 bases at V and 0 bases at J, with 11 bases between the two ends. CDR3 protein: CASSDGISGNTIYF. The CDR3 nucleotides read TGCGCCAGCTCTGACGGGATCTCTGGAAACACCATATATTTT.

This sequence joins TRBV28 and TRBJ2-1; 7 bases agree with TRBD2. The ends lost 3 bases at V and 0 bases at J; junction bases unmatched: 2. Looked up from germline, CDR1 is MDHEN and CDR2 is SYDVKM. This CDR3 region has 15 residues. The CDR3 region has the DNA TGTGCCAGCAGTTTCGGGGGGATCTCCTACAATGAGCAGTTCTTC. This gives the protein CASSFGGISYNEQFF.

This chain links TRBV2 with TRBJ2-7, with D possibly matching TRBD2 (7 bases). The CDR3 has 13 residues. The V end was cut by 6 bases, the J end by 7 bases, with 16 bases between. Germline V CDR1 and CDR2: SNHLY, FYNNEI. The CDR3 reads CASSPGGGAEQYF. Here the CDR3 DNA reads TGTGCCAGCAGCCCTGGGGGGGGCGCAGAGCAGTACTTC.

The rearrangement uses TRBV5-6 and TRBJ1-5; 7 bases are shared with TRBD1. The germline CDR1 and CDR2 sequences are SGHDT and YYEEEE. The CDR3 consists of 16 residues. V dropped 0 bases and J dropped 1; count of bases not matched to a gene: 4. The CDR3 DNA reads TGTGCCAGCAGCTTGGGGGCAGGGGGGAGCAATCAGCCCCAGCATTTT. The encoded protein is CASSLGAGGSNQPQHF.

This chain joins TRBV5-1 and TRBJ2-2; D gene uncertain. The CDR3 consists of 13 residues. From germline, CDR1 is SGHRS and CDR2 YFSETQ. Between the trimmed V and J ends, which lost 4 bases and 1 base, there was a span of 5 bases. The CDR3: CASSRLNTGELFF. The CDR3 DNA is TGCGCCAGCAGCCGACTGAACACCGGGGAGCTGTTTTTT.

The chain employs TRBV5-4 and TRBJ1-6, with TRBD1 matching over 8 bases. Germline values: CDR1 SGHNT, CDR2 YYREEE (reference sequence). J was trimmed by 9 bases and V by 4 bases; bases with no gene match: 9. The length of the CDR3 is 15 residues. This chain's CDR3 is CASSMDRARGSPLHF. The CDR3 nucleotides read TGTGCCAGCAGCATGGACAGGGCCCGGGGTTCACCCCTCCACTTT.

The CDR3 nucleotides are TGTGCCATCAGTGATCGACAGGGGGTGGGCTACGAGCAGTACTTC. This gives the protein CAISDRQGVGYEQYF. This chain uses TRBV10-3 with TRBJ2-7, with 9 bases fitting TRBD1. From germline, CDR1 is ENHRY and CDR2 SYGVKD. This CDR3 spans 15 amino acids. Trimming at V came to 3 bases and at J to 3 bases, leaving 6 bases not matched to a gene.